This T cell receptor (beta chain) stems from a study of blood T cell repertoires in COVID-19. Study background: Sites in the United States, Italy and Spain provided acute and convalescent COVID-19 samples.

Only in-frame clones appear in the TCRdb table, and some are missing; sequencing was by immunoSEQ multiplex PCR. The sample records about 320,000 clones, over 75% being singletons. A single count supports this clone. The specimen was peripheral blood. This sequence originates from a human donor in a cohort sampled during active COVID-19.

CDR3: CASSETPGLRRQYF. In DNA, the CDR3 is TGTGCCAGCAGTGAGACCCCGGGACTCCGAAGGCAGTACTTC. V usage is TRBV25-1 and J usage is TRBJ2-7, with D tentatively TRBD2 (6 bases). The CDR3 has 14 residues. From germline, CDR1 is MGHDK and CDR2 SYGVNS. Trimming took 3 bases from V and 9 from J, leaving 18 bases between them.